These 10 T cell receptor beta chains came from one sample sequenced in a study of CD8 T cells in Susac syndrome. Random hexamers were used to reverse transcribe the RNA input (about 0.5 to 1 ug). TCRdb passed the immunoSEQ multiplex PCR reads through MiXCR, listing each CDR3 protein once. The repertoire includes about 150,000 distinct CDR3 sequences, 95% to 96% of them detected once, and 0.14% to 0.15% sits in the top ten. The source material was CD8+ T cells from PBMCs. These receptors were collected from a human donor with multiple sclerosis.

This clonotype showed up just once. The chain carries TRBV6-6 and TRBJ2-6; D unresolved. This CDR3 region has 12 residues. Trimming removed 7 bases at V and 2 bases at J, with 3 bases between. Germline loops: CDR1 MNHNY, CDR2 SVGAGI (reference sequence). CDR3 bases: TGTGCCAGCACAGCTGGGGCCAACGTCCTGACTTTC. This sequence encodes CASTAGANVLTF.

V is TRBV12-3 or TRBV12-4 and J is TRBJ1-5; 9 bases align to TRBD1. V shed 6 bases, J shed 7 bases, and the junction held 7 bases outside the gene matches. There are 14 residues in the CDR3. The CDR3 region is CASSWTGEEQPQHF. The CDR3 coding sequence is TGTGCCAGCAGCTGGACAGGGGAGGAGCAGCCCCAGCATTTT.

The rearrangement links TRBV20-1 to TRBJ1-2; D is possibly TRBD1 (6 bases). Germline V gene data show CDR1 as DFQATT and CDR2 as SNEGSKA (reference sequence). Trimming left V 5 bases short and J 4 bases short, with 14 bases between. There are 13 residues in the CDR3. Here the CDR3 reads CSAGGGAVYGYTF. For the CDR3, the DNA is TGCAGTGCTGGGGGGGGCGCCGTCTATGGCTACACCTTC.

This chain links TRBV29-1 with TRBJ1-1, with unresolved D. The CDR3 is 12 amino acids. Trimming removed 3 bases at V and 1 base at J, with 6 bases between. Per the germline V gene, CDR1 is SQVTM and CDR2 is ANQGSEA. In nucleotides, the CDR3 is TGCAGCGTTGAGGTCTCGAACACTGAAGCTTTCTTT. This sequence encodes CSVEVSNTEAFF.

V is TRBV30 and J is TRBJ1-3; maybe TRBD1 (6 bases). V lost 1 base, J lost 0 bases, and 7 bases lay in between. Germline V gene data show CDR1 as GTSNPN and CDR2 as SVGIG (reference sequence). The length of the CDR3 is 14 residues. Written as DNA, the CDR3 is TGTGCCTGGAGTGAGGGGGTCTCTGGAAACACCATATATTTT. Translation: CAWSEGVSGNTIYF.

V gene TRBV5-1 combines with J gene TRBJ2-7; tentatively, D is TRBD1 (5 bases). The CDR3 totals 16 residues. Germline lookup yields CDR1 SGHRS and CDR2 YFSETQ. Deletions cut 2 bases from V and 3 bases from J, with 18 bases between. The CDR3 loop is CASSFEGARNFYEQYV. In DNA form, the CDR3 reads TGCGCCAGCAGCTTCGAAGGGGCCCGAAACTTCTACGAGCAGTACGTC.

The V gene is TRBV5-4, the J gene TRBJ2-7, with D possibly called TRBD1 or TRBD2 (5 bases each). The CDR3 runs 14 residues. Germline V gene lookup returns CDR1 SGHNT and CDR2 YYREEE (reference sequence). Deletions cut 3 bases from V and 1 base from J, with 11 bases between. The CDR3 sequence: CASSWGTDSYEQYV. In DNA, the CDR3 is TGTGCCAGCAGCTGGGGGACGGATTCCTACGAGCAGTACGTC.

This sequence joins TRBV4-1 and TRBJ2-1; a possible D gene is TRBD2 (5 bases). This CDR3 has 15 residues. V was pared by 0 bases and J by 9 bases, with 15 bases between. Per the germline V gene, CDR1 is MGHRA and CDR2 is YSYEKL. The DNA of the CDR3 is TGCGCCAGCAGCCAAGAACGGATAGCGCCTATTGAGCAGTTCTTC. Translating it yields CASSQERIAPIEQFF.

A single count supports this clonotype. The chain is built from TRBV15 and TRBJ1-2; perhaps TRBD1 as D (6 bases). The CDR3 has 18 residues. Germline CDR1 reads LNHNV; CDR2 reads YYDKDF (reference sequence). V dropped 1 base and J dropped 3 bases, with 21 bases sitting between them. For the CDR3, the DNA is TGTGCCACCAGCAGAGTTTCCGGGACACCCACTCGGCACTATGGCTACACCTTC. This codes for CATSRVSGTPTRHYGYTF. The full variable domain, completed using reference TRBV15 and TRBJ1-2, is DAMVIQNPRYQVTQFGKPVTLSCSQTLNHNVMYWYQQKSSQAPKLLFHYYDKDFNNEADTPDNFQSRRPNTSFCFLDIRSPGLGDTAMYLCATSRVSGTPTRHYGYTFGSGTRLTVV.

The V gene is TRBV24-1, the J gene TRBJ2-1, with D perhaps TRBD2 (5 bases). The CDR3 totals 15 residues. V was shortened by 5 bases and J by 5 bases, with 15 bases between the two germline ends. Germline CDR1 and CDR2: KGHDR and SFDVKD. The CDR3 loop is CATSAGRGDDNEQFF. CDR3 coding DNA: TGTGCCACCAGTGCCGGCCGGGGAGACGACAATGAGCAGTTCTTC.